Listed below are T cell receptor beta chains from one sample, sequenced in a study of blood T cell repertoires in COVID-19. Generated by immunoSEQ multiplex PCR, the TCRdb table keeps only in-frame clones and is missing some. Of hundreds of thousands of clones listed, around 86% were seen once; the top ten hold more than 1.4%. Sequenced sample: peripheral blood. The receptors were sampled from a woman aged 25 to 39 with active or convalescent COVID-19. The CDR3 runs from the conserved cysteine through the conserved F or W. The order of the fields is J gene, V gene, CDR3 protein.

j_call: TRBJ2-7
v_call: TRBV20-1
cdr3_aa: CSASPGTSYEQYF

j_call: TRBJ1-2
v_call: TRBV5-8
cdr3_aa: CASSGDRSSNYGYTF

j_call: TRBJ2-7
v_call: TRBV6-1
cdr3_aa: CASSEWDSTYEQYF

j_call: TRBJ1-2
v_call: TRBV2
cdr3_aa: CANRPYGPYGYTF

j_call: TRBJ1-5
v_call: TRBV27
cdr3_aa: CASSAGTGIPPQHF

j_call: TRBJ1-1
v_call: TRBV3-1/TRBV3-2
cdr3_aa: CASRIRDRDQAFF

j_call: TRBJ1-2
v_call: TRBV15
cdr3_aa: CATSSQGNGYTF

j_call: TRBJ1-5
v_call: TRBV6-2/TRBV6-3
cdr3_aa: CASSYSQGKENNQPQHF

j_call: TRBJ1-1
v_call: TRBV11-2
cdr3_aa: CASSLVAGNTEAFF

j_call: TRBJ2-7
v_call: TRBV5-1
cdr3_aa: CASSSMTSAVWEQYF

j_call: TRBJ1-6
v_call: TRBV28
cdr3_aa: CASSLVGRGYNSPLHF

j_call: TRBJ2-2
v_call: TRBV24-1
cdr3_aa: CATGQGTNTGELFF

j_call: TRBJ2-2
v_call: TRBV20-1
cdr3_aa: CSASASYTGELFF

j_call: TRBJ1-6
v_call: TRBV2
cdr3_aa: CASSPAGRVNSPLHF

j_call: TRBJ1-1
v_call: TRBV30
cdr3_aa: CAWSGGQTRAMNTEAFF

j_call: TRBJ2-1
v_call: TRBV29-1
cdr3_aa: CSVEVNNYNEQFF

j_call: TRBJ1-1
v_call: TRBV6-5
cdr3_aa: CASTLTWASTEAFF

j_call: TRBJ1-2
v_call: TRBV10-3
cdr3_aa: CAISETKTGLDYGYTF

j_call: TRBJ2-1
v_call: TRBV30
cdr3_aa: CAWSAWGLNEQFF

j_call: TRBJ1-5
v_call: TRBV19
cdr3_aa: CASSIAGEYRRSNQPQHF

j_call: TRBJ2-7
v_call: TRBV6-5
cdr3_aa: CASSTPAGVSDEQYF

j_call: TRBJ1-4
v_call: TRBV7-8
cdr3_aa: CASSLALGQGDEKLFF

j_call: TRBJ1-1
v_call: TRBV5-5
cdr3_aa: CASSAGQVNTEAFF

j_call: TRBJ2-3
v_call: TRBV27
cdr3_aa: CASSSLAGAWSDTQYF

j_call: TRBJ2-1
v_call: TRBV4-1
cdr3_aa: CASSQDGGGPGHEQFF

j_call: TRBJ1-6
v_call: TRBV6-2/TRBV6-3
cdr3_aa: CASSLGQGYRSPLHF

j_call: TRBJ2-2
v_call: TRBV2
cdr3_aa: CASSGTSGRANTGELFF

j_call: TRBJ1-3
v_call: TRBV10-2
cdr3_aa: CASSESMGSRLGNTIYF

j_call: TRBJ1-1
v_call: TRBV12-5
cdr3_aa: CASGSTGGGTEAFF

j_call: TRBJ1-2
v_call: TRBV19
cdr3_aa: CASSPPQGLDYGYTF

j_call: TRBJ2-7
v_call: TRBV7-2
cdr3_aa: CASSQQPGLEAYEQYF

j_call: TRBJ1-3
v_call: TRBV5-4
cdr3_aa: CASSADRGTGNTIYF

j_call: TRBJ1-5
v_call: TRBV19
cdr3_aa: CASSINQGWSNQPQHF

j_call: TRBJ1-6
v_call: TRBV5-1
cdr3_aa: CASSPQGSPLHF

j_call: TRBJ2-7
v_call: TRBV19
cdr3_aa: CASRPTRTSYEQYF